This T cell receptor beta chain was captured in a study of blood T cells in healthy people across ages. Broader study findings: More naive CD4+ cells and higher diversity marked long-lived donors relative to aged donors.

Sample-barcoded 5' priming and a J-beta primer mix drove a second PCR of roughly 7 to 11 cycles. Each of the cDNA molecules was tagged by a template-switch adaptor with 12 random nucleotides. TCRdb ran MiXCR on the 5' RACE reads and lists one entry per CDR3 protein. This repertoire shows about 1.8 million distinct CDR3 sequences, 49% found once; its top ten account for about 2.1%. Healthy Caucasians from Russia aged roughly 6 to 95 served as donors. Samples each yielded at least 6 micrograms of total RNA. This clonotype was found a few times. No antigen is known for it. The receptor was isolated from a middle-aged woman in good health. Sequencing was carried out using blood.

CDR3 in DNA: TGTGCCAGAAGCGAGGGTAACAGGGGGATCACAGATACGCAGTATTTT. Translating gives CARSEGNRGITDTQYF. The chain combines TRBV14 with TRBJ2-3; 8 nucleotides align to TRBD1. Germline V CDR1 and CDR2: SGHDN, FVKESK. V shed 9 bases and J 2 bases; nucleotides not matched to a gene: 13. This CDR3 has 16 amino acids.